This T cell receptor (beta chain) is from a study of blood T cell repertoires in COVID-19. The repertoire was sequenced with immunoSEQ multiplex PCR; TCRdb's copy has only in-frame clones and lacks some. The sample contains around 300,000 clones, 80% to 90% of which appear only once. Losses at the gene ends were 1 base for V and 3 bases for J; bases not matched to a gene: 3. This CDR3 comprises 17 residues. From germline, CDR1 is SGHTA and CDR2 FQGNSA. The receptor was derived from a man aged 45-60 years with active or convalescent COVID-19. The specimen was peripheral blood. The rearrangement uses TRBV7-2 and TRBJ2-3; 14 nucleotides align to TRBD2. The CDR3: CASSLGGLAGATDTQYF. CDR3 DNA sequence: TGTGCCAGCAGCTTAGGGGGACTAGCGGGAGCTACAGATACGCAGTATTTT.